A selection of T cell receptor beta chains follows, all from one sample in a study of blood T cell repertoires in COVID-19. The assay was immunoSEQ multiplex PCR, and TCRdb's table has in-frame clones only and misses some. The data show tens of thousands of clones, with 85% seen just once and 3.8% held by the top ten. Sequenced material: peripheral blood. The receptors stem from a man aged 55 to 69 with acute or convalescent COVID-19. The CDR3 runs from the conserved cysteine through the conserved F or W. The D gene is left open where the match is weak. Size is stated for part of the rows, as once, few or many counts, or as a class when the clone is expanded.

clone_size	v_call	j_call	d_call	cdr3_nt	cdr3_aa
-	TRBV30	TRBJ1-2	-	TGTGCCTGGAAACCAGGTCTTATCTATGGCTACACCTTC	CAWKPGLIYGYTF
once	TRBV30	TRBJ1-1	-	TGTGCCTGGAGTGTAGCCGGGGTAACTGAAGCTTTCTTT	CAWSVAGVTEAFF
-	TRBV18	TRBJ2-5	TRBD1	TGTGCCAGCTCACCTGGACAGGGGGAGACCCAGTACTTC	CASSPGQGETQYF
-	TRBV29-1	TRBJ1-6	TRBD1	TGCAGCGTTGAGCCCTACAGGGGTTCACCCCTCCACTTT	CSVEPYRGSPLHF
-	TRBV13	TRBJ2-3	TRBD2	TGTGCCAGCAGCTTGAGGACTAGCGGGGGGAACCCGCAGTATTTT	CASSLRTSGGNPQYF
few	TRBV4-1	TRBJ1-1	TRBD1	TGCGCCAGCAGCCGCCGACAGGGTCAGAACACTGAAGCTTTCTTT	CASSRRQGQNTEAFF
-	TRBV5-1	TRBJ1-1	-	TGCGCCAGCAGCCCTCTCACGACAGGAAGCACTGAAGCTTTCTTT	CASSPLTTGSTEAFF
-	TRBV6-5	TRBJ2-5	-	TGTGCCAGCAGTTACTCAAATAGCCAAGAGACCCAGTACTTC	CASSYSNSQETQYF
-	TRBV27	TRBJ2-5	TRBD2	TGTGCCAGCAGTCCAAGACTAGCGGGACAACAAGAGACCCAGTACTTC	CASSPRLAGQQETQYF
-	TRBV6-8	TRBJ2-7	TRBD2	TGTGCCAGCAGTCCGGGGGGTAAGTCCTACGAGCAGTACTTC	CASSPGGKSYEQYF
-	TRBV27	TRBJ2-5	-	TGTGCCAGCATAGCATTGGGACAAAAACAAGAGACCCAGTACTTC	CASIALGQKQETQYF
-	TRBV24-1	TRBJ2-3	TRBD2	TGTGCCACCAGTGACGGGACTAGCGTAACAGATACGCAGTATTTT	CATSDGTSVTDTQYF
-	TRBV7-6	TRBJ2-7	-	TGTGCCAGCAGCCCCCGGTACTACGAGCAGTACTTC	CASSPRYYEQYF
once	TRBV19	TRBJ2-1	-	TGTGCCAGTAGTATCGATAGGGGCATGACCTACAATGAGCAGTTCTTC	CASSIDRGMTYNEQFF
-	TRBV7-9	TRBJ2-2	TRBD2	TGTGCCAGCAGCTTACTAGCGGGGGATTCATTTGCGAACACCGGGGAGCTGTTTTTT	CASSLLAGDSFANTGELFF
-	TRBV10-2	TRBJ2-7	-	TGCGCCAGCAGGATAACAGGGGACTCTTCCTACGAGCAGTACTTC	CASRITGDSSYEQYF